This T cell receptor beta chain appears in the sequencing data of a study of blood T cell repertoires in COVID-19. J lost 4 bases, V lost 4 bases, and 8 bases had no gene match. This CDR3 is built from 16 residues. The V gene's germline CDR1 is WNHNN and CDR2 SYGVQD (reference sequence). Method: immunoSEQ multiplex PCR; TCRdb's copy keeps in-frame clones and lacks some. Among some 200,000 clones, roughly 80% were seen once, and the ten largest hold over 9.5%. Sequencing was carried out using PBMCs or T cells enriched from blood (not recorded which). The source of this sequence is a man between 35 and 55 years old who had recovered from COVID-19. The chain is built from TRBV10-1 and TRBJ2-3; 10 nucleotides align to TRBD2. The CDR3 reads CASSGEREGPPDTQYF. The CDR3 coding sequence is TGCGCCAGCAGTGGTGAGCGGGAGGGACCCCCAGATACGCAGTATTTT.